This T cell receptor beta chain derives from a study of OX40 agonist ivuxolimab in advanced cancers. Background on the study: As their treatment, patients were administered ivuxolimab, an agonistic anti-OX40 (CD134) antibody.

Study findings and constraints: Expanded clones belonging to CD8+ T cells outnumbered, on average, those of CD4+. Specificity for antigen went undetermined in the expanded peripheral T cells.

Repertoires were generated with immunoSEQ multiplex PCR, while TCRdb's copy carries only in-frame clones and drops some. The sample includes roughly 61,000 clones, approximately 78% seen only once; the top ten take 0.75%. V was pared by 8 bases and J by 5 bases, with 8 bases of the junction left unmatched. Germline V gene lookup returns CDR1 KGHSH and CDR2 LQKENI. This CDR3 region has 14 residues. A word on this clone: As yet, its antigen is unknown.

The chain has TRBV18 and TRBJ1-4; 7 nucleotides match TRBD1. The source material was CD4+ or CD8+ T cells sorted from blood, sampled in a trial of the OX40 agonist ivuxolimab. The TCR was taken from an adult with an advanced solid tumor such as melanoma, head and neck, liver or kidney cancer. CDR3 sequence (DNA): TGTGCCAGCCGTAACAGGGGAATAAATGAAAAACTGTTTTTT. Translated, it gives CASRNRGINEKLFF.